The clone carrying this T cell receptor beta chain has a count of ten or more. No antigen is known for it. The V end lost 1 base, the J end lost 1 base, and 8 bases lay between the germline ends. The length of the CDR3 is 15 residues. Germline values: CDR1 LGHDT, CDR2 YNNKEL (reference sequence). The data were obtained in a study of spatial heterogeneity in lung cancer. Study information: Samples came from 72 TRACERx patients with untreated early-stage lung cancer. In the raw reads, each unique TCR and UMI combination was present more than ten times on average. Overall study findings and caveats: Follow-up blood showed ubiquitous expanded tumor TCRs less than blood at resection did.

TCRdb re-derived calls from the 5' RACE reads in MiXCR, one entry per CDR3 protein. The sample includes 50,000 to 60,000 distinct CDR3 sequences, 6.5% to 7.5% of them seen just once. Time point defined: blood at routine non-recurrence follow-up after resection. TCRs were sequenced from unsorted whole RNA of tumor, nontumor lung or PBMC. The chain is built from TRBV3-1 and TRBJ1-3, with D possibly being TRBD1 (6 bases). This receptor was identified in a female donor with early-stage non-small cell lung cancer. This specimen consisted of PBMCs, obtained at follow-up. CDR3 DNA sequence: TGTGCCAGCAGCCAAGGACAGGCATCTGGAAACACCATATATTTT. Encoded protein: CASSQGQASGNTIYF. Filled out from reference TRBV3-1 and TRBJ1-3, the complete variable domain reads DTAVSQTPKYLVTQMGNDKSIKCEQNLGHDTMYWYKQDSKKFLKIMFSYNNKELIINETVPNRFSPKSPDKAHLNLHINSLELGDSAVYFCASSQGQASGNTIYFGEGSWLTVV.